This T cell receptor (beta chain) was documented in a study of blood T cells in healthy people across ages. Together with a sample-barcoded 5' primer, a J-beta primer mix was included in a second PCR lasting roughly 7 to 11 cycles. TCRdb reanalysed the 5' RACE reads using MiXCR and keeps one entry per CDR3 protein. The repertoire consists of some 850,000 distinct CDR3 sequences, with roughly 24% occurring once and the leading ten covering less than 3.5%. The table lists this clonotype with many counts. This same sample was also taken into another study, of T cells of mothers and their children.

The sample consisted of blood. This clonotype was obtained from a boy younger than 18 in good health.

The CDR3 sequence: CASSPYVGSQETQYF. Written as DNA, the CDR3 is TGTGCCAGCAGCCCCTACGTCGGCAGCCAAGAGACCCAGTACTTC. The chain recombines TRBV7-7 with TRBJ2-5; D call uncertain. Trimming took off 5 bases at V and 1 base at J, with 14 bases between the two ends. CDR3 length: 15 residues. The germline CDR1 and CDR2 sequences are SSHAT and FNYEAQ (reference sequence).